The present T cell receptor beta chain was sequenced within a study of chemoradiotherapy in HPV16-positive cancers. Findings of the study overall: HPV-specific T cells were functionally defined from only a couple of HPV16-positive patients. For HPV16-positive patients, expanding HPV-responsive T cells associated with longer recurrence-free survival. Candidate HPV-specific clones and E7-related TCR motifs grew in tumor during treatment.

Measured with immunoSEQ multiplex PCR; TCRdb has only the in-frame clones, and not every one. This sample yields more than 9,000 clones, of which around 66% are seen a single time; around 14% belongs to the top ten. Regarding this clone: Its antigen remains unidentified.

Repeated repertoire sampling spanned the course of chemoradiotherapy. Germline CDR1 and CDR2: SGHRS and YFSETQ. V lost 0 bases and J lost 3, with 12 bases in between. The CDR3 extends over 15 amino acids. This receptor was obtained from a human donor with HPV-associated anogenital cancer. The chain couples TRBV5-1 to TRBJ2-5; D gene uncertain. The specimen was obtained from a patient who underwent chemoradiotherapy. The CDR3 region is CASSLVARVEETQYF. The CDR3 DNA follows: TGCGCCAGCAGCTTGGTCGCTCGGGTTGAAGAGACCCAGTACTTC.